This TCR beta chain is from a study of radiation and T cells in renal cell carcinoma. Study-level points and caveats: From baseline, blood top tumor clonotypes peaked at 2 weeks post-radiation.

TCRdb keeps only in-frame clones here, not all; method: immunoSEQ multiplex PCR. The sample comprises around 100,000 clones, roughly 84% of which are singletons, and approximately 7.3% rests with the top ten. The time point here: blood 4 weeks post-SBRT, at nephrectomy. Specified treatment: 15 Gy SBRT to primary tumor, nephrectomy 4 weeks later. Nephrectomy followed 15 Gy stereotactic body radiation by 4 weeks. Serial blood draws occurred at baseline and 2 and 4 weeks post-SBRT. This clone was seen only a few times. Its target is unknown. The sequencing here drew on blood, taken from a patient whose treatment included radiotherapy and nephrectomy. The clonotype was recovered from a man aged 60 to 75 with renal cell carcinoma.

CDR3 nucleotide sequence: TGTGCCAGCAGCTTCGGCGTAGCGACCTACGAGCAGTACTTC. As protein: CASSFGVATYEQYF. The chain carries TRBV5-6 and TRBJ2-7; tentatively, D is TRBD2 (5 bases). V was shortened by 2 bases and J by 2 bases, with 11 bases between the two germline ends. Germline V gives CDR1 SGHDT, CDR2 YYEEEE. This CDR3 is built from 14 residues.